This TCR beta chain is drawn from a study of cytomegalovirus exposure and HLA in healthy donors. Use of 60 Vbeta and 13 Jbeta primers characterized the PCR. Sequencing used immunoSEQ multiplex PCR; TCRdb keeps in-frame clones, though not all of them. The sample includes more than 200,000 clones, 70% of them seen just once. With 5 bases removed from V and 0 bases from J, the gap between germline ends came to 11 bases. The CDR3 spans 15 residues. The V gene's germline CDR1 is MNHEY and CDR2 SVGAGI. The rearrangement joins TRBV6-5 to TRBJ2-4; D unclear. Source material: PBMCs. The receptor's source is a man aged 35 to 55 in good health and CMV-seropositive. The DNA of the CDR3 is TGTGCCAGCAGTCCATCCCTACCAGCCAAAAACATTCAGTACTTC. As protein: CASSPSLPAKNIQYF.